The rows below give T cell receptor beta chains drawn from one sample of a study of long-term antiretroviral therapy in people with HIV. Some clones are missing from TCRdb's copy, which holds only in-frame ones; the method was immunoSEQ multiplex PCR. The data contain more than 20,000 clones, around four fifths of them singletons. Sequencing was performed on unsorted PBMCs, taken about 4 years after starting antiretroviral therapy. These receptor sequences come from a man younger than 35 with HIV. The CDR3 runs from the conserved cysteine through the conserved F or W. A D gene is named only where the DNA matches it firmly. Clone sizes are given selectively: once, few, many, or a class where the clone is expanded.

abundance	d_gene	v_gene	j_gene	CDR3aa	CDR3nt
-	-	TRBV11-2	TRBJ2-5	CASSLDRTGGSQETQYF	TGTGCCAGCAGCTTAGACAGGACTGGGGGTTCCCAAGAGACCCAGTACTTC
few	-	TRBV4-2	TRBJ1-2	CASSQGGGNGGYTF	TGTGCCAGCAGCCAAGGGGGAGGGAACGGTGGCTACACCTTC
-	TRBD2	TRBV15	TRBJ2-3	CATSRGGAGGTDTQYF	TGTGCCACCAGCAGAGGCGGAGCGGGGGGGACAGATACGCAGTATTTT
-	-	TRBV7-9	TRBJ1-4	CASVRGGEKLFF	TGTGCGTCAGTCCGGGGTGGAGAAAAACTGTTTTTT
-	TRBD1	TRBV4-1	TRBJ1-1	CASRPRQGVVEAFF	TGCGCCAGCAGACCCCGACAGGGTGTGGTTGAAGCTTTCTTT
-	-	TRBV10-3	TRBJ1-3	CAIKGGEGLSGNTIYF	TGTGCCATCAAGGGGGGAGAGGGGCTCTCTGGAAACACCATATATTTT
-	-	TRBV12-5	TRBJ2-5	CASGFDLQETQYF	TGTGCTAGTGGTTTCGACCTCCAAGAGACCCAGTACTTC
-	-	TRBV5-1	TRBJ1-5	CASSLEGSQPQHF	TGCGCCAGCAGCTTGGAAGGAAGCCAGCCCCAGCATTTT
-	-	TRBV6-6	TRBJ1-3	CASSYDGEGNTIYF	TGTGCCAGCAGTTACGACGGGGAGGGAAACACCATATATTTT
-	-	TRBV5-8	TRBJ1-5	CASRSDSNQPQHF	TGTGCCAGCAGGAGCGATAGCAATCAGCCCCAGCATTTT
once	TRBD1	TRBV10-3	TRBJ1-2	CATLGQVNGYTF	TGTGCCACCCTGGGACAGGTAAATGGCTACACCTTC